A single sample gave rise to the 20 T cell receptor beta chains below, sequenced in a study of cytomegalovirus exposure and HLA in healthy donors (dated by TCRdb to the late 2010s). Library preparation employed the immunoSEQ multiplex PCR assay. For the multiplex PCR, a mixture combining 60 forward primers for TCR Vbeta segments and 13 reverse primers for TCR Jbeta segments was used. Here the immuneACCESS table is served through TCRdb, limited to in-frame sequences with V and J called. Missing clones are a known gap in these copies; in checked studies unresolved V genes cover under half, and the rest lacks a known reason. The sample data list 65,000 to 85,000 clones, and about 66% of these were observed just once. The ten largest clonotypes hold 4.9% of the sample. Sequenced: PBMCs. Every receptor here comes from a man in his 60s in good health and CMV-seropositive.

On this clone itself: Within the sample, other DNA sequences also encode this same CDR3. The gene calls are TRBV5-4 and TRBJ1-1; no definite D call. The germline V gene has CDR1 SGHNT and CDR2 YYREEE (reference sequence). The CDR3 spans 13 residues. The V end was cut by 10 bases, the J end by 1 base, with 14 bases between. The CDR3 spells CAGQQSPNTEAFF. CDR3 DNA: TGTGCCGGCCAACAGAGCCCGAACACTGAAGCTTTCTTT.

V and J are TRBV14 and TRBJ2-7; 9 bases align to TRBD1. The CDR3 is 18 residues long. V was clipped by 4 bases and J by 3 bases; unmatched bases: 16. Germline CDR1 SGHDN, CDR2 FVKESK. The CDR3: CASSPGTGQGDFRYEQYF. The CDR3 DNA sequence: TGTGCCAGCAGCCCCGGGACGGGACAGGGAGACTTTCGCTACGAGCAGTACTTC. The entire variable domain, with the rest obtained from reference TRBV14 and TRBJ2-7, is as follows: EAGVTQFPSHSVIEKGQTVTLRCDPISGHDNLYWYRRVMGKEIKFLLHFVKESKQDESGMPNNRFLAERTGGTYSTLKVQPAELEDSGVYFCASSPGTGQGDFRYEQYFGPGTRLTVT.

This chain links TRBV14 with TRBJ1-2, with D possibly being TRBD1 (5 bases). Germline lookup yields CDR1 SGHDN and CDR2 FVKESK. Deletions cut 3 bases from V and 0 bases from J, with 8 bases between. This CDR3 contains 14 residues. Written as DNA, the CDR3 is TGTGCCAGCAGCCATTCCAGGGCTAACTATGGCTACACCTTC. It is translated as CASSHSRANYGYTF.

This chain joins TRBV6-5 and TRBJ1-5; D is uncertain. The CDR3 spans 15 residues. CDR1 and CDR2 (germline): MNHEY, SVGAGI. V was pared by 0 bases and J by 1 base, with 7 bases between. The CDR3 sequence is CASSYSGRSNQPQHF. CDR3 nucleotide sequence: TGTGCCAGCAGTTACTCGGGCAGGAGCAATCAGCCCCAGCATTTT.

A few counts support this clone. The chain links TRBV7-3 to TRBJ2-7; tentatively, D is TRBD2 (5 bases). Trimming removed 2 bases at V and 2 bases at J, with 13 bases between. The germline V gene has CDR1 SGHTA and CDR2 FQGTGA. The CDR3 consists of 15 residues. CDR3 residues: CASSLPSGKAYEQYF. For the CDR3, the DNA is TGTGCCAGCAGCTTACCCTCCGGGAAGGCCTACGAGCAGTACTTC.

The rearrangement links TRBV2 to TRBJ2-7, with 9 bases aligning to TRBD1. The junction had 11 bases not matched to a gene; V was cut back by 10 bases and J by 4 bases. Germline CDR1 is SNHLY and CDR2 is FYNNEI. The CDR3 is 14 amino acids. CDR3 loop: CATMRETGGYEQYF. The CDR3 DNA is TGTGCCACCATGCGGGAGACAGGGGGATACGAGCAGTACTTC.

This chain connects TRBV6-5 to TRBJ1-2; D is undetermined. This CDR3 is built from 13 residues. Germline values: CDR1 MNHEY, CDR2 SVGAGI. V dropped 5 bases and J dropped 6 bases, with 13 bases sitting between them. The DNA of the CDR3 is TGTGCCAGCAGTGGATTTAGCTCCGATGGCTACACCTTC. The encoded protein is CASSGFSSDGYTF.

DNA for the CDR3: TGCAGCGTTGCAGTGGGGGCTAGCGGTGGAAACATTCAGTACTTC. Translation: CSVAVGASGGNIQYF. V and J are TRBV29-1 and TRBJ2-4; D is possibly TRBD2 (7 bases). Germline V gene lookup returns CDR1 SQVTM and CDR2 ANQGSEA. Trimming left V 4 bases short and J 6 bases short, with 19 bases between. This CDR3 comprises 15 residues.

The V and J genes are TRBV6-5 and TRBJ1-5, with D uncertain. CDR1 MNHEY and CDR2 SVGAGI come from the germline V gene. Between the trimmed V and J ends, which lost 0 bases and 4 bases, there was a span of 7 bases. The CDR3 contains 14 residues. CDR3 region: CASSYSGGNQPQHF. CDR3 in DNA: TGTGCCAGCAGTTACTCTGGCGGGAATCAGCCCCAGCATTTT.

The chain links TRBV6-5 to TRBJ2-7, with TRBD1 identical over 7 bases. There are 14 residues in the CDR3. In germline, CDR1 is MNHEY, CDR2 SVGAGI. V lost 5 bases to trimming and J lost 4 bases; unmatched junction nucleotides: 8. The CDR3 spells CASSLDGTAYEQYF. The DNA for the CDR3 is TGTGCCAGCAGTCTAGACGGGACAGCTTACGAGCAGTACTTC.

The chain joins TRBV7-2 to TRBJ2-5; a possible D gene is TRBD1 (6 bases). Trimming pared 7 bases from V and 5 bases from J, leaving 14 bases between. The CDR3 is 13 residues long. CDR1 and CDR2 from the germline V gene are SGHTA and FQGNSA. Here the CDR3 DNA reads TGTGCCAGCACCTCCAGGGGTGGGGAGACCCAGTACTTC. Encoded protein: CASTSRGGETQYF.

The V and J genes are TRBV5-1 and TRBJ1-3, with D unclear. Germline values: CDR1 SGHRS, CDR2 YFSETQ. Trimming took 4 bases from V and 0 from J, leaving 8 bases between them. The CDR3 sequence is 14 residues long. The CDR3 DNA reads TGCGCCAGCAGCCCGGTGTCCTCTGGAAACACCATATATTTT. This gives the protein CASSPVSSGNTIYF.

This clone was counted between two and nine times. V usage is TRBV11-2 and J usage is TRBJ2-7; TRBD1 aligns across 9 bases. V trimming: 4 bases; J trimming: 3 bases; junction bases outside the gene matches: 7. Germline V gene data show CDR1 as SGHAT and CDR2 as FQNNGV. The length of the CDR3 is 15 residues. The CDR3 here is CASSYRTGEFYEQYF. The CDR3 nucleotides read TGTGCCAGCAGCTACAGGACAGGGGAGTTCTACGAGCAGTACTTC.

CDR3 amino acids: CASSITGTGYNEQFF. CDR3 nucleotides: TGTGCCAGTAGTATCACCGGGACAGGGTACAATGAGCAGTTCTTC. The rearrangement uses TRBV19 and TRBJ2-1, with 9 nucleotides matching TRBD1. The CDR3 covers 15 residues. The J segment lost 4 bases and the V segment lost 3 bases, leaving 4 bases of the junction unmatched. Germline values: CDR1 LNHDA, CDR2 SQIVND (reference sequence).

V is TRBV7-2 and J is TRBJ2-1; 12 positions agree with TRBD2. The length of the CDR3 is 17 residues. The V gene's germline CDR1 is SGHTA and CDR2 FQGNSA. V shed 5 bases and J 0 bases; nucleotides not matched to a gene: 5. The CDR3 sequence is CASSARLAGASYNEQFF. CDR3 bases: TGTGCCAGCAGCGCAAGACTAGCGGGAGCCTCCTACAATGAGCAGTTCTTC.

The chain joins TRBV6-1 to TRBJ2-1; 7 positions match TRBD2. CDR3 size: 14 residues. V trimming: 6 bases; J trimming: 1 base; junction bases outside the gene matches: 3. The germline V gene encodes CDR1 MNHNS and CDR2 SASEGT. CDR3 bases: TGTGCCAGCAGCCAGCGGGATTCCTACAATGAGCAGTTCTTC. The encoded protein is CASSQRDSYNEQFF.

CDR3 protein: CASSTGGGTQYF. In DNA, the CDR3 is TGTGCCAGCAGCACAGGGGGGGGTACGCAGTATTTT. The rearrangement uses TRBV7-3 and TRBJ2-3, with a possible D match to TRBD1 (8 bases). The germline V and J ends were trimmed by 5 bases and 8 bases, with 11 bases remaining between them. Germline assignment: CDR1 SGHTA and CDR2 FQGTGA. There are 12 residues in the CDR3.

V gene TRBV27 combines with J gene TRBJ2-5, with 11 bases identical to TRBD2. Trimming cost V 5 bases and J 4 bases; bases outside gene matches: 0. The CDR3 runs to 13 residues. Germline assignment: CDR1 MNHEY and CDR2 SMNVEV (reference sequence). CDR3 in DNA: TGTGCCAGCAGTCTAGCGGGGGGAGAGACCCAGTACTTC. Protein: CASSLAGGETQYF.

CDR3 amino acids: CASSQVGTGQGRKNTEAFF. The DNA for the CDR3 is TGTGCCAGCAGCCAAGTCGGCACGGGACAGGGAAGAAAGAACACTGAAGCTTTCTTT. This chain uses TRBV14 with TRBJ1-1; TRBD1 matches at 9 bases. The V segment lost 1 base and the J segment 1 base; nucleotides outside the gene matches: 13. This CDR3 is built from 19 residues. Germline assignment: CDR1 SGHDN and CDR2 FVKESK.

The rearrangement uses TRBV5-1 and TRBJ1-3; the D is unclear. CDR1 is SGHRS and CDR2 is YFSETQ in the germline V gene. V was cut by 2 bases and J by 0 bases, with 9 bases left in between. This CDR3 is built from 15 residues. The CDR3 sequence: CASSFGGSSGNTIYF. CDR3 DNA: TGCGCCAGCAGCTTTGGAGGAAGCTCTGGAAACACCATATATTTT.